The clone carrying this TCR beta chain was detected a few times. What it recognizes is unknown. Primers: 60 Vbeta forward and 13 Jbeta reverse. Here immunoSEQ multiplex PCR was the method, and the copy in TCRdb shows in-frame clones only, minus some. This table holds 100,000 or so clones, about 80% found once. The germline V gene encodes CDR1 SGHRS and CDR2 YFSETQ. The V gene lost 4 bases and the J gene lost 0 bases, with 14 bases spanning the gap. The CDR3 length is 16 residues. This specimen comes from a study of cytomegalovirus exposure and HLA in healthy donors. Study-wide results and caveats: One variant, a missense change in DCLRE1C, was linked in a later analysis to TCR beta V- and J-gene trimming. Later findings reportedly placed an Asian-associated ancestry cluster below the approximately 650-donor mean for N-insertions. CMV antigen specificity of a few CMV-associated chains was confirmed in vitro.

Healthy individuals who donated bone marrow served as the donors. Sequenced sample: PBMCs. J is TRBJ1-3 and V is TRBV5-1; a possible D gene is TRBD1 (6 bases). This receptor was taken from a female donor in good health and CMV-seropositive. CDR3 bases: TGCGCCAGCAGCGCAACGGGACATGGCTCTGGAAACACCATATATTTT. Encoded protein: CASSATGHGSGNTIYF.